This T cell receptor (beta chain) was retrieved from a study of response to subunit inactivated influenza vaccine. This clonotype was detected many times. Its antigen remains unidentified. General study findings and limits: Authors suggested seasonal influenza vaccinations each recruit few new T cells.

TCRdb itself ran the RT-PCR reads through MiXCR, one entry per CDR3 protein. The data show about half a million distinct CDR3 sequences, with roughly 9.7% seen just once and about 12% held by the top ten. The sample consisted of PBMCs from blood, taken more than 35 days after vaccination. This TCR came from a man aged 45 to 65 who received an inactivated influenza vaccine.

The CDR3 sequence: CASGTWNTGELFF. The CDR3, as DNA: TGCGCCAGTGGGACCTGGAACACCGGGGAGCTGTTTTTT. The rearrangement joins TRBV10-2 to TRBJ2-2; D may match TRBD1 or TRBD2 (5 bases each). Germline values: CDR1 WSHSY, CDR2 SAAADI. This CDR3 spans 13 amino acids. The germline V and J ends were trimmed by 9 bases and 1 base, with 9 bases remaining between them.